These T cell receptor beta chains were read from a single sample in a study of CD8 T cells in Susac syndrome. Using its own MiXCR run on the immunoSEQ multiplex PCR reads, TCRdb lists one record per CDR3 protein. The table records some 160,000 distinct CDR3 sequences, roughly 94% of them present only once. The specimen sequenced was CD4+ T cells from PBMCs. Source of these receptors: a human donor with Susac syndrome. CDR3s leave out the opening cysteine and the closing phenylalanine or tryptophan.

V: TRBV5-4
J: TRBJ1-6
CDR3: ASSLGYRDKNSPLH

V: TRBV30
J: TRBJ1-6
CDR3: AWSEVTGTSPLH

V: TRBV11-2
J: TRBJ2-7
CDR3: ASSFQTDDYEQY

V: TRBV4-2
J: TRBJ2-5
CDR3: ASSQGPLDRNQETQY

V: TRBV6-1
J: TRBJ1-4
CDR3: ASSEAEKLF

V: TRBV5-1
J: TRBJ2-5
CDR3: ASSTLGRGQETQY

V: TRBV4-2
J: TRBJ1-1
CDR3: ASSYRDSQTEAF

V: TRBV7-9
J: TRBJ2-1
CDR3: ASSLESPGGKTNEQF

V: TRBV5-1
J: TRBJ2-2
CDR3: ASSLTPDTGELF

V: TRBV12-5
J: TRBJ2-3
CDR3: ASGLGGDTQY

V: TRBV25-1
J: TRBJ2-4
CDR3: ASSEPLAGGTTENIQY

V: TRBV2
J: TRBJ2-1
CDR3: ASSEGVPSYNEQF

V: TRBV2
J: TRBJ2-7
CDR3: ASSENRNDEQY

V: TRBV29-1
J: TRBJ2-3
CDR3: SVDGLAGLGDTQY

V: TRBV24-1
J: TRBJ2-1
CDR3: ATSDPRDRVDEQF

V: TRBV30
J: TRBJ2-3
CDR3: AWSGYLVGDTQY

V: TRBV12-3/TRBV12-4
J: TRBJ2-7
CDR3: ASSLERTGTYEQY

V: TRBV29-1
J: TRBJ1-4
CDR3: SAARGAENEKLF

V: TRBV7-9
J: TRBJ1-6
CDR3: ASSFGPDSPLH

V: TRBV24-1
J: TRBJ2-5
CDR3: ATSDLPTDQETQY

V: TRBV29-1
J: TRBJ1-4
CDR3: SVEAGGSATNEKLF

V: TRBV19
J: TRBJ1-6
CDR3: ASARVGNSPLH

V: TRBV14
J: TRBJ2-1
CDR3: ASSPGSNNEQF

V: TRBV11-2
J: TRBJ2-3
CDR3: ASSLRGAATDTQY

V: TRBV10-3
J: TRBJ2-6
CDR3: AISRGLAGDSGANVLT

V: TRBV7-2
J: TRBJ2-3
CDR3: ASTRRTDTQY

V: TRBV5-6
J: TRBJ2-7
CDR3: ASSLEIAGSYEQY

V: TRBV14
J: TRBJ2-5
CDR3: ASSPWTSGGEETQY

V: TRBV12-3/TRBV12-4
J: TRBJ1-5
CDR3: ASSFGVYNQPQH

V: TRBV20-1
J: TRBJ2-4
CDR3: SASRRQGRAKNIQY

V: TRBV19
J: TRBJ1-4
CDR3: ASTPRSTASNEKLF

V: TRBV7-8
J: TRBJ1-5
CDR3: ASSFGTGLGQPQH

V: TRBV24-1
J: TRBJ2-1
CDR3: ATSEGYNEQF

V: TRBV20-1
J: TRBJ2-1
CDR3: SALGQGTMSYNEQF

V: TRBV29-1
J: TRBJ1-4
CDR3: SAQGAEEKLF

V: TRBV29-1
J: TRBJ2-7
CDR3: SATDRGGEQY

V: TRBV12-3/TRBV12-4
J: TRBJ1-2
CDR3: ASSSNSYGYT

V: TRBV7-7
J: TRBJ2-1
CDR3: ASSPTRTGKNEQF

V: TRBV20-1
J: TRBJ1-4
CDR3: SAYKATNEKLF

V: TRBV20-1
J: TRBJ2-4
CDR3: SARVHLAKNIQY

V: TRBV3-1
J: TRBJ1-5
CDR3: ASSPGRKNQPQH

V: TRBV19
J: TRBJ1-5
CDR3: ASSIPHDRLNQPQH

V: TRBV3-1
J: TRBJ2-7
CDR3: ASSSRRRGGTYEQY

V: TRBV7-9
J: TRBJ1-5
CDR3: ASSAKGQPQH

V: TRBV20-1
J: TRBJ2-3
CDR3: SARPSGGDAQY

V: TRBV25-1
J: TRBJ1-6
CDR3: ASSTTLGISPLH

V: TRBV30
J: TRBJ1-2
CDR3: AWSVVNSNYGYT

V: TRBV12-5
J: TRBJ2-7
CDR3: ASGLASYEQY

V: TRBV18
J: TRBJ2-7
CDR3: ASSPSVPTYEQY

V: TRBV12-3/TRBV12-4
J: TRBJ1-5
CDR3: ASSRDRGSYQPQH

V: TRBV2
J: TRBJ1-1
CDR3: ASSVGHAEYTEAF

V: TRBV30
J: TRBJ1-5
CDR3: AWGGNNQPQH

V: TRBV6-6
J: TRBJ2-1
CDR3: ASTGAGEDEQF

V: TRBV7-2
J: TRBJ2-4
CDR3: ASSAQGASDIQY

V: TRBV29-1
J: TRBJ2-3
CDR3: SALPTSGGGTDTQY

V: TRBV20-1
J: TRBJ2-5
CDR3: SATSGQSQETQY